The T cell receptor (beta chain) described here comes from a study of blood T cell repertoires in COVID-19 (dated by TCRdb to 2020 to 2021). About the investigation overall: Samples covering the acute and convalescent phases of COVID-19 were provided by collaborators in the United States, Italy and Spain. The material from the prospective study consisted of cDNA or gDNA derived from T cells, B-cell-depleted T cells, or PBMCs. The dataset comprised deeply sampled blood TCRbeta repertoires from subjects exposed to, actively infected with, or recovered from COVID-19. The repertoires were released in a freely available public database meant as a resource for research on the immune response to SARS-CoV-2. Samples were obtained from the ongoing ImmuneRACE study (first 160 participants) and from about 1,300 subjects provided by 6 global collaborators. The sample metadata nearly always contained a de-identified subject ID, COVID-19 status, age in years and sex. Where available, HLA class I and class II types were obtained from metadata supplied by the sample provider rather than from assay-based typing.

About this clone itself: It lacks a known antigen. Base qualities are not recorded, but no much larger clone differs from it by a single base.

A second Seattle source provided samples from volunteer blood donors who had recovered from COVID-19. The collaborating institutions used their own protocols to collect whole blood in K2EDTA tubes. For TCRbeta analysis, collaborators shipped samples as frozen whole blood, isolated PBMCs, or DNA extracted from either of those sample types. TCRbeta CDR3 regions were amplified from genomic DNA using the immunoSEQ Assay, a bias-controlled multiplex PCR. The authors' analysis ran thus. Within the assay, amplification of reference gene primers was used to estimate how many nucleated cells each sample contained. To quantify the absolute abundance of each unique TCRbeta CDR3 rearrangement, sequence reads were collapsed and filtered. Productive Simpson clonality was computed per sample as the square root of Simpson's diversity index over productive rearrangements. The table was pulled from immuneACCESS by TCRdb, which kept in-frame rearrangements only. Such tables lose some clones; where checked, under half of the loss comes from unresolved V genes, and the rest has no known cause. V, J and clone size are taken as reported in that table, and D and trimming were inferred from the DNA itself. In all, the sample holds 140,000 or so clones, and 80% of those were seen once. The top ten hold 3.5% of the sample.

Broad study findings and their caveats: The amount of clinical and demographic metadata varied by source and participant and was provided uncurated.

Compared with germline, V lacks 1 base and J lacks 5 bases; bases without a gene match: 8. CDR1 SGHTA and CDR2 FQGNSA are derived from the germline V gene. The CDR3 sequence holds 16 residues, the cysteine and phenylalanine included. Of all the DNA, just the CDR3 is kept, 48 bases in frame from base 1. The specimen sequenced was peripheral blood. The origin of this receptor is a man between 65 and 85 years old who had recovered from COVID-19. The chain employs TRBV7-2 and TRBJ2-1; 7 junctional bases match TRBD2. The CDR3 corresponds to CASSLVVGGPHNEQFF. The nucleotide sequence reads as follows: TGTGCCAGCAGCTTAGTGGTGGGAGGGCCTCACAATGAGCAGTTCTTC.